Shown below are 2 T cell receptor beta chains from a single sample sequenced in a study of T cells after yellow fever vaccination. In TCRdb, the 5' RACE reads were re-called with MiXCR into one record per CDR3 protein. The sample holds about 310,000 distinct CDR3 sequences, approximately 3.9% seen once. The sequences come from PBMCs, collected on the day of the yellow fever booster vaccination. These receptors originate from a man aged 18-30 years who received the YFV17D yellow fever vaccine.

This clonotype was recorded at least ten times. Being one base from a much bigger clone, this may be a read error. CDR3 nucleotides: TGTGCCAGTAGTGGGACTAGCGGGGATCACAATGAGCAGTTCTTC. Its translation: CASSGTSGDHNEQFF. The rearrangement joins TRBV19 to TRBJ2-1, with 13 bases identical to TRBD2. With 5 bases clipped from V and 5 bases from J, the junction kept 3 bases outside the gene matches. The CDR3 consists of 15 residues. CDR1 is LNHDA, CDR2 SQIVND, per germline (reference sequence). The variable domain in full, completed from reference TRBV19 and TRBJ2-1, reads DGGITQSPKYLFRKEGQNVTLSCEQNLNHDAMYWYRQDPGQGLRLIYYSQIVNDFQKGDIAEGYSVSREKKESFPLTVTSAQKNPTAFYLCASSGTSGDHNEQFFGPGTRLTVL.

This clonotype was observed many times. The V gene is TRBV10-3, the J gene TRBJ1-2; 10 nucleotides agree with TRBD1. The CDR3 spans 14 residues. From germline, CDR1 is ENHRY and CDR2 SYGVKD. V lost 6 bases, J lost 2 bases, and 3 bases stayed unmatched. CDR3 in amino acids: CAIRRQGANYGYTF. Here the CDR3 DNA reads TGTGCCATCAGGCGACAGGGGGCGAACTATGGCTACACCTTC.